The sequence of this TCR beta chain was determined in a study of cytomegalovirus exposure and HLA in healthy donors (dated by TCRdb to about 2017). With respect to the entire study: According to an earlier analysis of around 600 of the donors, roughly 180 million T cells yielded 120 million or so unique TCR beta sequences and approximately 300 Gb of sequence data. An early release covering more than 500 HLA-typed donors comprised 250 to 350 gigabases of sequencing data and tens of millions of unique TCR sequences. Of the roughly 400 genotyped donors, approximately 82% fell in the genetic ancestry cluster associated with self-reported Caucasian donors. The study was designed to test whether signatures of past pathogen exposure could be identified by cataloging public T cell receptors. The study used immunosequencing to profile the T cell repertoires of more than 650 subjects and linked those repertoires to cytomegalovirus serostatus. Besides the first cohort of around 670 subjects, a separate validation cohort made up of roughly 120 different subjects was used. High-throughput TCR immunosequencing, statistical association of individual TCRs with disease status, and machine learning were combined to predict cytomegalovirus infection status. To study patterns of TCR occurrence, a later analysis re-analyzed previously published TCR beta repertoires from more than 550 donors and added high-resolution HLA genotyping. In the later analysis, no new phenotypic data were used to find candidate immune exposures; instead, reliance was placed on TCR beta sequences and their occurrence across donors. To decide whether each TCR beta V gene segment behaved as functional or pseudogenic, an earlier analysis of fewer than 750 of the donors relied on high-throughput TCR beta sequencing. Donor age, sex, ethnicity and CMV serostatus were compiled alongside the repertoire data. A later genetic analysis used genome-wide SNP genotypes for about three fifths of the roughly 700 donors, treating that subset as a discovery cohort. Every discovery cohort repertoire had been produced on one sequencing platform. HLA typing covered class I and class II loci at four-digit resolution. Typing coverage differed by locus: A, B, C, DRB1 and DQB1 were typed in about 620-630 donors, DQA1 in approximately 520, DPA1 in roughly 590, and DPB1 in 472. A few DR-DQ haplotypes were handled as single units for association and clustering because linkage in the cohort was strong. Among about 400 genotyped donors of the cohort, an average of around 250,000 unique TCR beta nucleotide sequences was sequenced per donor, of which about 19% were non-productive.

From a lookup of the germline V gene, CDR1 and CDR2 are SGHRS and YFSETQ. Here V drops 0 bases and J drops 1 base, and the junction holds 4 bases not matched to any gene. Inclusive of the bounding cysteine and phenylalanine, the CDR3 is 16 residues long. CDR3 DNA is the only sequence kept; it has 48 bases, read in frame from the first base. With respect to this clone: The antigen this receptor binds is unknown. Base qualities are not recorded, but no much larger clone differs from it by a single base.

Receptors were amplified or captured by the immunoSEQ multiplex PCR assay. For the multiplex PCR, a mixture combining 60 forward primers for TCR Vbeta segments and 13 reverse primers for TCR Jbeta segments was used. Amplification of the CDR3 region of rearranged TCR beta genes was performed with a multiplex PCR assay on genomic DNA. Amplified TCR beta libraries were sequenced as 87-base-pair reads on the Illumina HiSeq System. In the paper's pipeline: A later analysis tallied 80 million to 95 million unique TCR beta chains across the 666 repertoires, and approximately 11 million of those chains were shared by two or more donors. Raw reads were error-corrected and collapsed into unique sequences with a nearest-neighbor algorithm that merged closely related sequences to remove PCR and sequencing errors. CDR3 sequences were aligned to IMGT reference sequences to assign V, D and J gene segments. For a sequence to be retained, a match of at least six nucleotides to both a V gene segment and a J gene segment was required. A rearrangement was called productive if the CDR3 had no stop codons and remained in frame with V and J, and every other rearrangement was called non-productive. Following IMGT convention, CDR3 was defined as the stretch from the second conserved V-encoded cysteine to the conserved J-encoded phenylalanine. In an earlier analysis of more than 550 of the donors, sequences lacking an unambiguous match to a single V gene segment were excluded. In an earlier analysis of a few hundred of the donors, V segments were called functional above 56.7% productive rearrangements and were called segregating when the between-donor standard deviation exceeded 5%. A statistical classification framework was built to diagnose cytomegalovirus status from the catalog of TCR beta chain sequences. V and J gene assignment, in a later analysis, came from comparing TCR nucleotide sequences with IMGT/GENE-DB human TR gene sequences. Using the TCRdist pipeline, a later analysis assigned CDR3 sequences along with most-parsimonious VDJ recombination scenarios. In a later analysis, each TCR beta chain was defined by its CDR3 amino acid sequence together with its V-gene family, and reads lacking a unique V-gene family were excluded. A later analysis removed several hundred highly shared, low-generation-probability nucleotide sequences to deal with suspected cross-contamination and a sequencing artifact. A later analysis calculated a clonal expansion index for each public chain from normalized within-repertoire ranks of inferred template counts. A later analysis computed generation probabilities with a VDJ recombination model fitted to out-of-frame rearrangements, and checked the results against IGoR. In a later analysis, TCR-TCR, TCR-HLA and TCR-CMV co-occurrence was scored with hypergeometric tests, and a repertoire-size bias correction was applied to TCR pairs. A later analysis estimated false discovery rates by permuting HLA or CMV assignments 20 times. In a later analysis, co-occurring TCRs were grouped using DBSCAN, and TCRdist sequence similarity was added for clustering within HLA-allele-positive subsets. Repertoires with fewer than 30,000 or more than 120,000 public chains, plus five repertoires with anomalous nucleotide sharing, were excluded from co-occurrence clustering. TCRdb retrieved this table from immuneACCESS and kept in-frame rearrangements only. Not all clones are present; in checked studies, unresolved V genes account for under half, and no reason is known for the remainder. From that table come the V and J calls and clone size; the DNA was used to work out D and trimming. The sample includes roughly 190,000 clones, with about 87% observed a single time. The ten largest clones represent about 1.2% of the sample.

The cohort was made up of under 800 healthy bone marrow donors. Cohort members were all nominally healthy when sampled, although unrecorded immune exposures were likely present. The donor was CMV seronegative and was included in the group of around 320 seronegative cohort members. Every donor gave a peripheral blood sample, and the peripheral blood mononuclear cells from that sample were used for TCR beta sequencing. Genomic DNA extraction from the blood cell samples was performed with the Qiagen DNeasy Blood Extraction Kit. The full study reports these points: In the study, some 160 TCR beta chains were listed as associated with cytomegalovirus. It was suggested by the authors that the approach could potentially be generalized to other disease states and immunological phenotypes. An earlier analysis of around 600 of the donors showed that most TCR beta V segments appeared in productive rearrangements either about 90% or about 30% of the time, which broadly matched IMGT annotations. Because counts were too low, more than 15 rarely observed V segments, including chromosome 9 orphons, were left out of the earlier analysis of several hundred of the donors. Assigning TCR associations to individual alleles was difficult when HLA alleles, especially DR and DQ, strongly co-occurred. A later analysis found that HLA-associated TCR beta chains were more clonally expanded and had lower generation probabilities than equally common non-associated chains. CMV serostatus was the only immune exposure information available for the cohort. A cluster of highly shared sequence variants was judged likely to represent a technical artifact of the sequencing pipeline. In a later analysis, the rate of TCR association differed among HLA loci, with DRB1 alleles having the most associated TCRs and HLA-C alleles having the fewest. Correlated functional status among segregating V segments might be attributable to linkage disequilibrium, but an unknown experimental factor could not be ruled out. Specific HLA alleles were associated with 15,000 to 20,000 TCR beta sequences at a false discovery rate of 0.05 in a later analysis. In a later analysis, most CMV-associated TCR beta chains were found to appear HLA-restricted, with HLA associations seemingly driven largely by CMV exposure. In a later genetic analysis, a missense DCLRE1C variant was associated with V-gene and J-gene trimming of TCR beta chains, and the association was replicated in an independent cohort. A few of the identified cytomegalovirus-associated TCR beta chains were confirmed in vitro to be specific for cytomegalovirus antigens. Only TCR beta chains were sequenced in this cohort, and the absence of alpha or paired-chain data limited detectable features. Several of the top co-occurrence clusters appeared to be linked to parvovirus B19, influenza, CMV and Epstein-Barr virus, according to a later analysis. Sequencing depth was assumed to be roughly uniform across donors in the presence/absence analyses, though that assumption may not hold. Across donors, most TCR sequences were observed very rarely, whereas some public TCRs were present in many individuals. According to a later genetic analysis, donors in an Asian-associated ancestry cluster had fewer N-insertions in productive TCRs than the approximately 650-donor mean. The classifier was reported to diagnose cytomegalovirus status with high specificity and sensitivity in both the original cohort and the validation cohort. Some IMGT-functional V segments, including TRBV6-2 and TRBV6-3, could not be distinguished by the 87-base-pair reads and were therefore excluded. A further reported finding was that TCR beta sequences accurately predicted the HLA-A and HLA-B alleles for most subjects in the first cohort. HLA typing was unavailable for some donors at each locus, so association tests used only the typed subset.

The chain joins TRBV5-1 to TRBJ1-1; 9 of the junction bases match TRBD1. This sequence was found in a man aged 30 to 39 in good health and CMV-seronegative. Sequencing was performed on PBMCs. DNA sequence: TGCGCCAGCAGCTTGGCGCAGACAGGGGGGAACACTGAAGCTTTCTTT. This gives the protein CASSLAQTGGNTEAFF.